The clone carrying this T cell receptor beta chain was seen only a few times. The antigen is unknown. Via MiXCR, TCRdb re-called the 5' RACE reads, giving one row per CDR3 protein. This sample carries about 75,000 distinct CDR3 sequences, roughly 15% of them seen once, and the ten largest clones take over 5.5%. The data were obtained in a study of spatial heterogeneity in lung cancer. Study as a whole: Alpha-chain detections were consistently fewer than beta-chain detections among the sequences. Study-wide results and limits: Relative to follow-up, resection was when ubiquitous expanded tumor TCRs appeared more in blood.

Indicated time point: sample taken at primary tumor resection. Researchers sequenced whole RNA taken from tumor, nontumor lung or frozen PBMC without sorting. The donor group consisted of approximately 77 patients who had untreated, early-stage non-small cell lung cancer. This CDR3 region has 15 residues. Germline V gene sequence: CDR1 SGHRS, CDR2 YFSETQ. V dropped 1 base and J dropped 1; count of bases not matched to a gene: 2. This clonotype was sampled from a male donor with early-stage non-small cell lung cancer. The chain uses TRBV5-1 and TRBJ2-5; TRBD2 matches at 9 bases. Sequenced here: PBMCs, sampled at surgery. CDR3: CASSLIAGAQETQYF. The DNA for the CDR3 is TGCGCCAGCAGCTTGATAGCGGGAGCCCAAGAGACCCAGTACTTC.